The clone carrying this T cell receptor beta chain was detected a few times. No antigen is known for it. The CDR3 has 14 residues. Germline values: CDR1 KGHSH, CDR2 LQKENI. The germline V and J ends were trimmed by 3 bases and 6 bases, with 12 bases remaining between them. Oncomine TCR Beta short-read sequencing was applied to DNA from cultured CD4+ T cells. Scientists extracted genomic DNA from CD4+ T cells grown in culture. Each CDR3 protein gets one entry after TCRdb re-called the PCR reads with MiXCR. The table includes about 11,000 distinct CDR3 sequences, less than 65% detected once. This record comes from a study of vaccination and CD4 T cells after COVID-19. Treatment reported: roughly ten-day PBMC culture with coronavirus spike peptide pools or control peptides (ViraFEST assay).

The sequence was collected from a human donor who had recovered from COVID-19. The sample here was CD4+ T cells from blood, cultured in vitro, taken before SARS-CoV-2 vaccination. The chain carries TRBV18 and TRBJ2-1; D possibly corresponds to TRBD2 (5 bases). This CDR3 is CASSPRLAINEQFF. The CDR3 DNA follows: TGTGCCAGCTCACCCCGGCTAGCAATCAATGAGCAGTTCTTC.